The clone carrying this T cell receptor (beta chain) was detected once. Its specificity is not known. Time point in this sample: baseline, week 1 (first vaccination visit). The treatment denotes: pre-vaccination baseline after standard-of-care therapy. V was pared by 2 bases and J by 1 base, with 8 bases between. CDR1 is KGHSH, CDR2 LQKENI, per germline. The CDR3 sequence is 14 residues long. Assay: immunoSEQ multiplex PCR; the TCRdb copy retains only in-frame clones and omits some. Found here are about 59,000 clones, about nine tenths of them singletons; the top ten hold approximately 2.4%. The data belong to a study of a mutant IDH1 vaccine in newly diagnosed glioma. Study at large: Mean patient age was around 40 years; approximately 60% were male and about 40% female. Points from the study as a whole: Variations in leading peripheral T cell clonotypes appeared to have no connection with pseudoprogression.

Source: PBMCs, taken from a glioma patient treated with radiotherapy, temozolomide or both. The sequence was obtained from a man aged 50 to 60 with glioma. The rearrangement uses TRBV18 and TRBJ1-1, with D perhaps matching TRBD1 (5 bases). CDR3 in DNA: TGTGCCAGCTCACCATTCAGGGCGAACACTGAAGCTTTCTTT. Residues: CASSPFRANTEAFF.